Presented here are 32 T cell receptor beta chains from one specimen sequenced in a study of T-cell memory formation after mild COVID-19. MiXCR was run by TCRdb on the 5' RACE reads, yielding one entry per CDR3 protein. The sample consists of about 340,000 distinct CDR3 sequences, about 15% of them appearing once. The material sequenced was PBMCs or a T cell subset sorted from them (not recorded which). Receptor source: a man between 18 and 35 years old who had mild COVID-19 (a few samples of this study predate the infection). Cell type and time point are not known.

The chain carries TRBV7-3 and TRBJ2-5, with 7 bases identical to TRBD2. Germline V gene sequence: CDR1 SGHTA, CDR2 FQGTGA. The CDR3 loop spans 15 amino acids. Germline trimming cut 4 bases from V and 4 bases from J; bases unmatched to any gene: 9. CDR3 in amino acids: CASSSTGGRGETQYF. CDR3 bases: TGTGCCAGCAGCTCAACAGGAGGGAGGGGAGAGACCCAGTACTTC.

The chain employs TRBV29-1 and TRBJ1-1, with D unclear. The CDR3 loop spans 11 amino acids. Germline CDR1 SQVTM, CDR2 ANQGSEA. V shed 5 bases and J shed 7 bases, with 11 bases lying between them. The CDR3 loop reads CSVRDALEAFF. In DNA form, the CDR3 reads TGCAGCGTTCGCGACGCGCTTGAAGCTTTCTTT.

In its sample, this clonotype was seen many times. V usage is TRBV7-2 and J usage is TRBJ1-5, with no clear D. The V and J ends lost 3 bases and 9 bases respectively, with 9 bases between them. The CDR3 covers 12 residues. Germline CDR1 and CDR2: SGHTA and FQGNSA. For the CDR3, the DNA is TGTGCCAGCAGCTTCCTATCTATGCCCCAGCATTTT. This gives the protein CASSFLSMPQHF.

The table lists this clonotype with a few counts. The rearrangement links TRBV29-1 to TRBJ1-4; D remains ambiguous. The CDR3 loop spans 12 amino acids. V lost 6 bases and J lost 7, with 12 bases in between. CDR1 and CDR2 from the germline V gene are SQVTM and ANQGSEA. CDR3 sequence reads: CSVVGRGEKLFF. The CDR3 DNA follows: TGCAGCGTCGTAGGAAGAGGTGAAAAACTGTTTTTT. Based on the CDR3 plus reference TRBV29-1 and TRBJ1-4, the full variable domain is SAVISQKPSRDICQRGTSLTIQCQVDSQVTMMFWYRQQPGQSLTLIATANQGSEATYESGFVIDKFPISRPNLTFSTLTVSNMSPEDSSIYLCSVVGRGEKLFFGSGTQLSVL.

This clonotype has at least ten counts. The chain combines TRBV20-1 with TRBJ2-7; weak D call: TRBD1 (5 bases). The CDR3 totals 14 residues. Germline V gene lookup returns CDR1 DFQATT and CDR2 SNEGSKA (reference sequence). V was pared by 0 bases and J by 3 bases, with 12 bases between. CDR3 in amino acids: CSAREGLGVYEQYV. CDR3 nucleotides: TGCAGTGCTAGAGAGGGGTTAGGGGTCTACGAGCAGTACGTC.

This rearrangement joins TRBV12-3 or TRBV12-4 to TRBJ1-3; D not resolved. CDR3 size: 15 residues. V lost 3 bases and J lost 8, with 17 bases in between. CDR3 amino acids: CASSFGRPHTDTIYF. The CDR3 bases are TGTGCCAGCAGTTTCGGCCGGCCTCATACGGACACCATATATTTT.

This clonotype occurred many times. The chain couples TRBV20-1 to TRBJ2-1; no definite D call. V gave up 3 bases and J gave up 2 bases, with 11 bases separating them. Germline V gives CDR1 DFQATT, CDR2 SNEGSKA (reference sequence). CDR3 length equals 14 residues. The CDR3 DNA sequence: TGCAGTGCTAGCCAAGCGAAAGCCTACAATGAGCAGTTCTTC. It codes for CSASQAKAYNEQFF.

This sequence joins TRBV7-9 and TRBJ2-1, with TRBD1 matching 7 bases. The length of the CDR3 is 17 residues. Germline V gene data show CDR1 as SEHNR and CDR2 as FQNEAQ (reference sequence). V lost 1 base to trimming and J lost 6 bases; unmatched junction nucleotides: 12. The CDR3 region is CASSLGLIRDRGNEQFF. CDR3 nucleotide sequence: TGTGCCAGCAGCTTAGGGCTTATTCGGGACAGAGGCAATGAGCAGTTCTTC.

A few counts support this clonotype. V usage is TRBV4-3 and J usage is TRBJ1-1; 7 bases are shared with TRBD1. Trimming took 0 bases from V and 11 from J; bases not matched to a gene: 9. The CDR3 loop spans 14 amino acids. Germline V lookup: CDR1 LGHNA, CDR2 YSLEER. The CDR3 nucleotides are TGCGCCAGCAGCCAAGACCCGCAGGGGGGTAAGGCTTTCTTT. Translating gives CASSQDPQGGKAFF.

The CDR3 DNA follows: TGTGCCAGCAGCGTAGCTTTAGCGGGGGGGAGCTCCTACAATGAGCAGTTCTTC. Its translation: CASSVALAGGSSYNEQFF. The gene calls are TRBV9 and TRBJ2-1, with TRBD2 matching over 11 bases. The CDR3 sequence is 18 residues long. J lost 0 bases, V lost 0 bases, and 5 bases had no gene match. Per the germline V gene, CDR1 is SGDLS and CDR2 is YYNGEE.

Only a few counts were recorded for this clonotype. V is TRBV5-6 and J is TRBJ2-2; D may be TRBD1 or TRBD2 (5 bases each). Germline V lookup: CDR1 SGHDT, CDR2 YYEEEE. V was trimmed by 5 bases and J by 6 bases, leaving 17 bases between them. The CDR3 is 15 residues long. The CDR3 sequence: CASSRRTPRAGELFF. The CDR3 DNA reads TGTGCCAGCAGTCGAAGGACTCCCAGGGCCGGGGAGCTGTTTTTT.

This clonotype was counted a few times. The rearrangement uses TRBV11-2 and TRBJ2-5; D is tentatively TRBD1 or TRBD2 (5 bases each). The CDR3 is made up of 15 amino acids. Trimming removed 4 bases at V and 7 bases at J, with 19 bases between. Germline V gene lookup returns CDR1 SGHAT and CDR2 FQNNGV. This chain's CDR3 is CASSYYALTGGTQYF. The CDR3 region has the DNA TGTGCCAGCAGCTATTATGCGCTGACTGGGGGGACCCAGTACTTC.

The chain is built from TRBV29-1 and TRBJ1-2; TRBD1 is a possible D gene (5 bases). Trimming pared 0 bases from V and 4 bases from J, leaving 9 bases between. Germline assignment: CDR1 SQVTM and CDR2 ANQGSEA. The CDR3 consists of 13 residues. DNA for the CDR3: TGCAGCGTTGAAGATCTGGGGGGCTATGGCTACACCTTC. This sequence encodes CSVEDLGGYGYTF.

The chain employs TRBV7-3 and TRBJ1-1; the D gene is possibly TRBD1 (6 bases). The V gene lost 8 bases and the J gene lost 0 bases, with 22 bases spanning the gap. The V gene's germline CDR1 is SGHTA and CDR2 FQGTGA. This CDR3 is 17 amino acids long. This CDR3 reads CASSPKGGQGLNTEAFF. The CDR3 bases are TGTGCCAGCTCCCCCAAGGGGGGTCAGGGCCTGAACACTGAAGCTTTCTTT.

This clonotype was recorded many times. The chain has TRBV4-3 and TRBJ2-4; perhaps TRBD2 as D (5 bases). CDR1 and CDR2 from the germline V gene are LGHNA and YSLEER. The CDR3 is 18 residues long. The ends were cut back, 1 base at V and 2 bases at J, with 18 bases in the middle. CDR3 amino acids: CASSQVDGVGRSKNIQYF. The DNA of the CDR3 is TGCGCCAGCAGCCAAGTGGACGGTGTTGGGAGATCCAAAAACATTCAGTACTTC.

The chain employs TRBV12-3 or TRBV12-4 and TRBJ2-5, with D unresolved. Trimming stripped 3 bases from V and 5 bases from J, with 10 bases between. This CDR3 contains 13 residues. Here the CDR3 reads CASSFSPIETQYF. Here the CDR3 DNA reads TGTGCCAGCAGTTTCTCCCCTATCGAGACCCAGTACTTC.

This clonotype turned up a few times. The chain has TRBV5-1 and TRBJ1-1; 8 bases match TRBD1. Looked up from germline, CDR1 is SGHRS and CDR2 is YFSETQ. The CDR3 runs to 17 residues. The V segment lost 4 bases and the J segment 2 bases; nucleotides outside the gene matches: 13. The DNA of the CDR3 is TGCGCCAGCAGCCCTAATATTATTGGACAGGGAAACACTGAAGCTTTCTTT. It codes for CASSPNIIGQGNTEAFF.

The V gene is TRBV28, the J gene TRBJ2-7; 7 bases are a match to TRBD1. V trimming: 6 bases; J trimming: 5 bases; junction bases outside the gene matches: 10. Germline CDR1 reads MDHEN; CDR2 reads SYDVKM. There are 14 residues in the CDR3. The DNA of the CDR3 is TGTGCCAGCAGCTCCCCGGACAGGTATGACGAGCAGTACGTC. This gives the protein CASSSPDRYDEQYV.

The rearrangement links TRBV12-3 or TRBV12-4 to TRBJ2-5; 8 bases line up with TRBD2. The CDR3 consists of 14 residues. Trimming cost V 7 bases and J 3 bases; bases outside gene matches: 7. As DNA, the CDR3 is TGTGCCAGCACCCCGGGGGGGCGGGAAGAGACCCAGTACTTC. Translated: CASTPGGREETQYF.

The rearrangement joins TRBV12-3 or TRBV12-4 to TRBJ2-3; 8 bases are shared with TRBD2. The CDR3 sequence is 15 residues long. V trimming: 6 bases; J trimming: 8 bases; junction bases outside the gene matches: 13. CDR3: CASSAPGGGRSTQYF. CDR3 DNA sequence: TGTGCCAGCAGCGCCCCCGGGGGGGGGCGTAGTACGCAGTATTTT.

The chain employs TRBV4-1 and TRBJ2-1; D is possibly TRBD1 (6 bases). Germline values: CDR1 MGHRA, CDR2 YSYEKL. The CDR3 runs to 15 residues. Trimming pared 3 bases from V and 7 bases from J, leaving 16 bases between. The CDR3 nucleotides are TGCGCCAGCAGCCAGAGATCCGGCAGGGGTAATGAGCAGTTCTTC. Translated: CASSQRSGRGNEQFF.

This clonotype was seen more than once but under ten times. The chain combines TRBV4-3 with TRBJ1-6; unclear D gene. The CDR3 is 14 amino acids. V was trimmed by 3 bases and J by 6 bases, leaving 9 bases between them. The V gene's germline CDR1 is LGHNA and CDR2 YSLEER. The CDR3 loop reads CASSQPDRNSPLHF. DNA for the CDR3: TGCGCCAGCAGCCAGCCCGACCGTAATTCACCCCTCCACTTT.

This clonotype was seen repeatedly, ten times or more. V and J are TRBV24-1 and TRBJ1-2; TRBD1 is a possible D gene (5 bases). The germline V gene has CDR1 KGHDR and CDR2 SFDVKD. The CDR3 contains 16 residues. V was pared by 3 bases and J by 0 bases, with 13 bases between. CDR3 amino acids: CATSDAGTASNYGYTF. DNA for the CDR3: TGTGCCACCAGTGATGCCGGGACGGCTTCTAACTATGGCTACACCTTC.

J is TRBJ2-3 and V is TRBV4-1; perhaps TRBD2 as D (6 bases). Germline-derived CDR1 and CDR2 are MGHRA and YSYEKL. The CDR3 contains 15 residues. Trimming took 4 bases from V and 5 from J, leaving 16 bases between them. For the CDR3, the DNA is TGCGCCAGCAGCCGAAACCCGGGACTTCAAGATACGCAGTATTTT. This encodes CASSRNPGLQDTQYF.

V usage is TRBV10-3 and J usage is TRBJ2-3, with D perhaps being TRBD1 or TRBD2 (5 bases each). Germline V gives CDR1 ENHRY, CDR2 SYGVKD. The CDR3 contains 13 residues. V was cut by 11 bases and J by 0 bases, with 12 bases left in between. The chain's CDR3 is CAAGTLSTDTQYF. The CDR3 bases are TGTGCCGCCGGGACCCTTAGCACAGATACGCAGTATTTT.

This clonotype was counted ten times or more. V gene TRBV29-1 combines with J gene TRBJ1-1, with D uncertain. With 7 bases removed from V and 4 bases from J, the gap between germline ends came to 22 bases. CDR3 length: 15 amino acids. Germline loops: CDR1 SQVTM, CDR2 ANQGSEA. The CDR3 DNA reads as TGCAGCGCCAGTGCCTCCGTCTTGGGGTCCACTGAAGCTTTCTTT. Residues: CSASASVLGSTEAFF. The complete variable domain, with remaining parts taken from reference TRBV29-1 and TRBJ1-1, reads SAVISQKPSRDICQRGTSLTIQCQVDSQVTMMFWYRQQPGQSLTLIATANQGSEATYESGFVIDKFPISRPNLTFSTLTVSNMSPEDSSIYLCSASASVLGSTEAFFGQGTRLTVV.

V is TRBV5-4 and J is TRBJ2-3, with 7 bases lining up with TRBD2. CDR1 is SGHNT, CDR2 YYREEE, per germline (reference sequence). V shed 4 bases and J 2 bases; nucleotides not matched to a gene: 13. The CDR3 is made up of 17 amino acids. CDR3 sequence reads: CASSPGGGGVYTDTQYF. The CDR3 coding sequence is TGTGCCAGCAGCCCCGGTGGGGGGGGGGTCTACACAGATACGCAGTATTTT.

The chain has TRBV12-3 or TRBV12-4 and TRBJ2-6, with D possibly TRBD1 on 6 matching bases. V gave up 4 bases and J gave up 0 bases, with 10 bases separating them. The CDR3 consists of 16 residues. The CDR3 DNA follows: TGTGCCAGCAGTTCGGACAGTTTCTCTGGGGCCAACGTCCTGACTTTC. Encoded protein: CASSSDSFSGANVLTF.

The genes are TRBV29-1 and TRBJ2-5; no clear D gene. Germline V gives CDR1 SQVTM, CDR2 ANQGSEA. The V and J ends lost 2 bases and 5 bases respectively, with 12 bases between them. This CDR3 is built from 13 residues. Here the CDR3 DNA reads TGCAGCGTTGAAAGGCAGGTCAAGGAGACCCAGTACTTC. It yields the protein CSVERQVKETQYF.

The rearrangement uses TRBV7-2 and TRBJ2-5, with D perhaps TRBD2 (5 bases). Trimming left V 1 base short and J 6 bases short, with 12 bases between. The CDR3 runs to 14 residues. CDR1 is SGHTA, CDR2 FQGNSA, per germline. The CDR3, as DNA: TGTGCCAGCAGCTTAGTTCCCCCGGGGAAGACCCAGTACTTC. The encoded protein is CASSLVPPGKTQYF.

This clonotype showed up just a few times. This chain links TRBV4-1 with TRBJ2-7, with D possibly matching TRBD2 (6 bases). Germline-derived CDR1 and CDR2 are MGHRA and YSYEKL. The ends were cut back, 5 bases at V and 2 bases at J, with 16 bases in the middle. CDR3 length equals 15 residues. CDR3 nucleotides: TGCGCCAGCAGCGCCCGGGACTTTAGCGCCTACGAGCAGTACTTC. Its translation is CASSARDFSAYEQYF.

This clonotype came up many times. The chain recombines TRBV12-3 or TRBV12-4 with TRBJ1-2; 9 bases agree with TRBD1. The V gene end was trimmed by 5 bases and the J gene end by 8 bases; junction bases not matched to a gene: 9. The CDR3 consists of 14 residues. The CDR3 here is CASSVGQGIEGYTF. The CDR3 nucleotides read TGTGCCAGCAGTGTGGGACAGGGAATCGAGGGCTACACCTTC.